This T cell receptor (beta chain) was captured by sequencing in a study of cytomegalovirus exposure and HLA in healthy donors. Study conclusions and caveats: A later examination showed that TCR association rates differed by HLA locus, with DRB1 most and HLA-C fewest. Reports state that TCR beta sequences accurately predicted most subjects' HLA-A and HLA-B alleles.

60 Vbeta and 13 Jbeta primers were used in PCR. Libraries were prepared by immunoSEQ multiplex PCR; TCRdb keeps only in-frame clonotypes and omits some of them. The profile shows under 200,000 clones, 84% of them singletons. There are 15 residues in the CDR3. The germline V gene encodes CDR1 SGHVS and CDR2 FQNEAQ. V dropped 4 bases and J dropped 3; count of bases not matched to a gene: 8. In regard to this clone: Its antigen remains unknown.

The sequenced material came from PBMCs. The sequence was obtained from a man in his fifties or sixties in good health and CMV-seropositive. The rearrangement links TRBV7-8 to TRBJ1-2; 7 bases align to TRBD1. CDR3 in DNA: TGTGCCAGCAGCTGGAGTAGGACAGGCCACTATGGCTACACCTTC. It is translated as CASSWSRTGHYGYTF.